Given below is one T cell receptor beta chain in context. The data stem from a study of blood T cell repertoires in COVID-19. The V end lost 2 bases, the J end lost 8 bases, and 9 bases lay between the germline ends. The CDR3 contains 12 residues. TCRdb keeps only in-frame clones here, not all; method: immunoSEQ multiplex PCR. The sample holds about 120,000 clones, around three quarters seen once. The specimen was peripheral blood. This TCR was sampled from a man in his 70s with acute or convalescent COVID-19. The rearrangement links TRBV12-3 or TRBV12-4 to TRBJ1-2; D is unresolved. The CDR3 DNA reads TGTGCCAGCAGTTTAATGGGCAAAGGCTACACCTTC. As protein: CASSLMGKGYTF.